Listed below are T cell receptor beta chains from one sample, sequenced in a study of cytomegalovirus exposure and HLA in healthy donors. Produced via immunoSEQ multiplex PCR; TCRdb's table is partial and in-frame only. In the table there are over 100,000 clones, less than 80% of which are singletons. The sample comprised PBMCs. These TCRs come from a female donor in good health and CMV-seropositive. Both conserved end residues are part of each CDR3. The order of the fields is D gene, clone size, V gene, J gene, CDR3 DNA, CDR3 protein. A D gene is named only where the DNA matches it firmly. The size entry is marked missing in some rows and otherwise reads once, few, many or a size class.

d_gene: -; abundance: -; v_gene: TRBV9; j_gene: TRBJ2-1; CDR3nt: TGTGCCAGCAGCGTAGTTGGGGAGGCAGGGAGTAGTGAGCAGTTCTTC; CDR3aa: CASSVVGEAGSSEQFF
d_gene: TRBD2; abundance: -; v_gene: TRBV6-1; j_gene: TRBJ2-1; CDR3nt: TGTGCCAGCAGTGCCTCGACTAGCCTCTTGAGTCATGAGCAGTTCTTC; CDR3aa: CASSASTSLLSHEQFF
d_gene: TRBD1; abundance: -; v_gene: TRBV6-1; j_gene: TRBJ2-7; CDR3nt: TGTGCCAGCAGTGAAGAGGGGACAGGGGGATACGAGCAGTACTTC; CDR3aa: CASSEEGTGGYEQYF
d_gene: TRBD1; abundance: few; v_gene: TRBV11-2; j_gene: TRBJ2-1; CDR3nt: TGTGCCAGCAGCTTAGGCCGACAGGGGGGGTACAATGAGCAGTTCTTC; CDR3aa: CASSLGRQGGYNEQFF
d_gene: -; abundance: -; v_gene: TRBV2; j_gene: TRBJ1-4; CDR3nt: TGTGCCAGCAACAGGGATTCGAATGAAAAACTGTTTTTT; CDR3aa: CASNRDSNEKLFF
d_gene: TRBD2; abundance: -; v_gene: TRBV7-6; j_gene: TRBJ2-2; CDR3nt: TGTGCCAGCAGCTTAGCAGCGGGAGGTAACACCGGGGAGCTGTTTTTT; CDR3aa: CASSLAAGGNTGELFF
d_gene: -; abundance: -; v_gene: TRBV28; j_gene: TRBJ2-7; CDR3nt: TGTGCCAGCAGGGGGGGGTCGGAGACAGGATCCTACGAGCAGTACTTC; CDR3aa: CASRGGSETGSYEQYF
d_gene: -; abundance: -; v_gene: TRBV5-1; j_gene: TRBJ1-1; CDR3nt: TGCGCCAGCAGAATGGCAGGGACTGAAGCTTTCTTT; CDR3aa: CASRMAGTEAFF
d_gene: -; abundance: -; v_gene: TRBV6-5; j_gene: TRBJ1-1; CDR3nt: TGTGCCAGCAGACCACCAGGGTCCTTCGAAGCTTTCTTT; CDR3aa: CASRPPGSFEAFF
d_gene: -; abundance: -; v_gene: TRBV19; j_gene: TRBJ1-4; CDR3nt: TGTGCCAGTAGTATGAACAGGGTGGGTGAAAAACTGTTTTTT; CDR3aa: CASSMNRVGEKLFF
d_gene: TRBD2; abundance: -; v_gene: TRBV7-6; j_gene: TRBJ2-1; CDR3nt: TGTGCCAGCAGCCTCCCCAAAAAGACTAGCGCGGAAAAGAGCTCCTACAATGAGCAGTTCTTC; CDR3aa: CASSLPKKTSAEKSSYNEQFF
d_gene: TRBD1; abundance: -; v_gene: TRBV5-1; j_gene: TRBJ2-6; CDR3nt: TGCGCCAGCAGCTTAAGGGACAGGGGTTTAGCTGGGGCCAACGTCCTGACTTTC; CDR3aa: CASSLRDRGLAGANVLTF
d_gene: TRBD1; abundance: -; v_gene: TRBV9; j_gene: TRBJ2-3; CDR3nt: TGTGCCAGCAGCGTAGGTGCTGGGACAGGGACAGATACGCAGTATTTT; CDR3aa: CASSVGAGTGTDTQYF
d_gene: TRBD1; abundance: -; v_gene: TRBV6-1; j_gene: TRBJ2-7; CDR3nt: TGTGCCAGCAGTGGACAGGGATACGAGCAGTACTTC; CDR3aa: CASSGQGYEQYF
d_gene: TRBD2; abundance: -; v_gene: TRBV13; j_gene: TRBJ2-1; CDR3nt: TGTGCCAGCAGTCGGACTAGCGGGAGGAGGAATGAGCAGTTCTTC; CDR3aa: CASSRTSGRRNEQFF
d_gene: TRBD1; abundance: -; v_gene: TRBV7-2; j_gene: TRBJ1-1; CDR3nt: TGTGCCAGCAGCTCACAGGGGGCGAACACTGAAGCTTTCTTT; CDR3aa: CASSSQGANTEAFF
d_gene: TRBD2; abundance: -; v_gene: TRBV9; j_gene: TRBJ2-5; CDR3nt: TGTGCCAGCACGCGAGCGGGGGGGCCTAGGGAGACCCAGTACTTC; CDR3aa: CASTRAGGPRETQYF
d_gene: TRBD1; abundance: once; v_gene: TRBV6-5; j_gene: TRBJ2-5; CDR3nt: TGTGCCAGCAGTATACAGGGGCAGACCCAGTACTTC; CDR3aa: CASSIQGQTQYF
d_gene: TRBD2; abundance: once; v_gene: TRBV7-2; j_gene: TRBJ2-3; CDR3nt: TGTGCCAGCAGCTTAACCCATGGGGCGGGAGCCACAGATACGCAGTATTTT; CDR3aa: CASSLTHGAGATDTQYF
d_gene: -; abundance: -; v_gene: TRBV7-2; j_gene: TRBJ2-4; CDR3nt: TGTGCCAGCAGCTTCAGGCGGGGTGGCAAAAACATTCAGTACTTC; CDR3aa: CASSFRRGGKNIQYF
d_gene: TRBD1; abundance: -; v_gene: TRBV19; j_gene: TRBJ1-1; CDR3nt: TGTGCCAGTAGTATCCCGTCAGGGGGGAGTACTGAAGCTTTCTTT; CDR3aa: CASSIPSGGSTEAFF
d_gene: TRBD2; abundance: few; v_gene: TRBV2; j_gene: TRBJ2-3; CDR3nt: TGTGCCAGCAGTGACGGACTAGCGGAGACCACAGATACGCAGTATTTT; CDR3aa: CASSDGLAETTDTQYF
d_gene: TRBD1; abundance: -; v_gene: TRBV2; j_gene: TRBJ1-5; CDR3nt: TGTGCCAGCAGCAACAGGGGGGTTCAGCCCCAGCATTTT; CDR3aa: CASSNRGVQPQHF
d_gene: TRBD1; abundance: few; v_gene: TRBV4-1; j_gene: TRBJ2-2; CDR3nt: TGCGCCAGCAGCCTTCACAACAGGGGTGGGTTTGGCGGGGAGCTGTTTTTT; CDR3aa: CASSLHNRGGFGGELFF
d_gene: TRBD1; abundance: -; v_gene: TRBV5-4; j_gene: TRBJ1-6; CDR3nt: TGTGCCAGCAGCTTGGGACAGGGGGCGATAAATTCACCCCTCCACTTT; CDR3aa: CASSLGQGAINSPLHF
d_gene: -; abundance: -; v_gene: TRBV2; j_gene: TRBJ2-7; CDR3nt: TGTGCCAGCAGTGACAGGGCGCGGGGCGAGCAGTACTTC; CDR3aa: CASSDRARGEQYF
d_gene: -; abundance: -; v_gene: TRBV5-1; j_gene: TRBJ2-3; CDR3nt: TGCGCCAGCAGCCCCGGGAGTACTAGCACAGATACGCAGTATTTT; CDR3aa: CASSPGSTSTDTQYF
d_gene: -; abundance: -; v_gene: TRBV6-1; j_gene: TRBJ2-3; CDR3nt: TGTGCCTCCGAAAAGCCGGGAAGCACAGATACGCAGTATTTT; CDR3aa: CASEKPGSTDTQYF
d_gene: TRBD1; abundance: -; v_gene: TRBV6-1; j_gene: TRBJ1-1; CDR3nt: TGTGCCAGCAGTGAAGAGAGGGACAGGGTGAGCACTGAAGCTTTCTTT; CDR3aa: CASSEERDRVSTEAFF
d_gene: -; abundance: -; v_gene: TRBV27; j_gene: TRBJ2-3; CDR3nt: TGTGCCAGCAGTCGACTCACAGATACGCAGTATTTT; CDR3aa: CASSRLTDTQYF
d_gene: -; abundance: few; v_gene: TRBV18; j_gene: TRBJ1-1; CDR3nt: TGTGCCAGCTCCCAGGTCCGGGAGGTCACTGAAGCTTTCTTT; CDR3aa: CASSQVREVTEAFF
d_gene: TRBD2; abundance: -; v_gene: TRBV6-1; j_gene: TRBJ2-1; CDR3nt: TGTGCCAGCTGCCCTAGCGGGAGATCGGAGCAGTTCTTC; CDR3aa: CASCPSGRSEQFF
d_gene: -; abundance: -; v_gene: TRBV6-5; j_gene: TRBJ1-2; CDR3nt: TGTGCCAGCAGACCGCGGCGGATCAACTATGGCTACACCTTC; CDR3aa: CASRPRRINYGYTF
d_gene: -; abundance: few; v_gene: TRBV2; j_gene: TRBJ1-3; CDR3nt: TGTGCCAGCAGTGTGGGGGGTGCTGGAAACACCATATATTTT; CDR3aa: CASSVGGAGNTIYF
d_gene: TRBD1; abundance: -; v_gene: TRBV28; j_gene: TRBJ2-7; CDR3nt: TGTGCCAGCACCTCCTTAAGGGGGCAATACGAGCAGTACTTC; CDR3aa: CASTSLRGQYEQYF
d_gene: -; abundance: -; v_gene: TRBV5-6; j_gene: TRBJ1-2; CDR3nt: TGTGCCAGCAGCTTGGGGACAGAGAGTGGCTACACCTTC; CDR3aa: CASSLGTESGYTF
d_gene: -; abundance: few; v_gene: TRBV7-2; j_gene: TRBJ1-3; CDR3nt: TGTGCCAGCAGCCCCAAACAGGGAAACACCATATATTTT; CDR3aa: CASSPKQGNTIYF
d_gene: TRBD1; abundance: -; v_gene: TRBV18; j_gene: TRBJ1-1; CDR3nt: TGTGCCAGCTCACCTCTCGGACAGGGGAATGAAGCTTTCTTT; CDR3aa: CASSPLGQGNEAFF
d_gene: -; abundance: -; v_gene: TRBV27; j_gene: TRBJ2-3; CDR3nt: TGTGCCAGCTTAAGGCGGGGAGGAACAGATACGCAGTATTTT; CDR3aa: CASLRRGGTDTQYF
d_gene: TRBD1; abundance: -; v_gene: TRBV11-2; j_gene: TRBJ1-1; CDR3nt: TGTGCCAGCAGCAGGGACAGGATGATGAACACTGAAGCTTTCTTT; CDR3aa: CASSRDRMMNTEAFF
d_gene: TRBD1; abundance: -; v_gene: TRBV7-9; j_gene: TRBJ2-1; CDR3nt: TGTGCCAGCAGCTCGGGACAGGGGGCCGGTTACAATGAGCAGTTCTTC; CDR3aa: CASSSGQGAGYNEQFF
d_gene: -; abundance: -; v_gene: TRBV13; j_gene: TRBJ1-1; CDR3nt: TGTGCCAGCAGCCCCTGGGGGGGGACGATGAACACTGAAGCTTTCTTT; CDR3aa: CASSPWGGTMNTEAFF
d_gene: -; abundance: -; v_gene: TRBV4-2; j_gene: TRBJ1-3; CDR3nt: TGTGCCAGCAGCCAAGATAACGGACAGCCATCCCCCTCTGGAAACACCATATATTTT; CDR3aa: CASSQDNGQPSPSGNTIYF
d_gene: -; abundance: -; v_gene: TRBV14; j_gene: TRBJ2-5; CDR3nt: TGTGCCAGCAGCCAAGATCAGGTCCAAGAGACCCAGTACTTC; CDR3aa: CASSQDQVQETQYF
d_gene: -; abundance: -; v_gene: TRBV25-1; j_gene: TRBJ2-7; CDR3nt: TGTGCCAGCAGTAACAGCCCCGGGGTAGCCTACGAGCAGTACTTC; CDR3aa: CASSNSPGVAYEQYF
d_gene: -; abundance: -; v_gene: TRBV27; j_gene: TRBJ1-5; CDR3nt: TGTGCCAGCAGCCTACGTACGGGAGTCAATCAGCCCCAGCATTTT; CDR3aa: CASSLRTGVNQPQHF
d_gene: TRBD1; abundance: -; v_gene: TRBV5-6; j_gene: TRBJ1-2; CDR3nt: TGTGCCAGCATCAGACCCGGACAGGAGAACCTATATGGCTACACCTTC; CDR3aa: CASIRPGQENLYGYTF
d_gene: TRBD1; abundance: once; v_gene: TRBV7-6; j_gene: TRBJ2-2; CDR3nt: TGTGCCAGCAGCACCCGGACAGGGGAGGGCGGGGAGCTGTTTTTT; CDR3aa: CASSTRTGEGGELFF
d_gene: TRBD1; abundance: -; v_gene: TRBV27; j_gene: TRBJ1-1; CDR3nt: TGTGCCAGCAGTGTGACGGGACAGGAAGCTTTCTTT; CDR3aa: CASSVTGQEAFF
d_gene: -; abundance: once; v_gene: TRBV5-6; j_gene: TRBJ1-1; CDR3nt: TGTGCCAGCAGCCCAAACAGGAAGAACACTGAAGCTTTCTTT; CDR3aa: CASSPNRKNTEAFF
d_gene: TRBD1; abundance: -; v_gene: TRBV6-5; j_gene: TRBJ1-5; CDR3nt: TGTGCCAGCAGTTATATACAGGGGTCCCAGCCCCAGCATTTT; CDR3aa: CASSYIQGSQPQHF
d_gene: -; abundance: once; v_gene: TRBV2; j_gene: TRBJ1-4; CDR3nt: TGTGCCAGCAGTGAAAGGATGGCAGGGGATGAAAAACTGTTTTTT; CDR3aa: CASSERMAGDEKLFF